This TCR beta chain comes out of a study of long-term antiretroviral therapy in people with HIV. Study-wide points: Pre-ART expanded clones dominated the repertoire at every time point.

In the case of this clone: The antigen is undetermined.

Version v3.0 of the immunoSEQ assay ran at survey level. The study targeted roughly 40,000-50,000 T-cell genomes per sample in sequencing. Sequenced by immunoSEQ multiplex PCR; TCRdb stores in-frame clones only, minus some. The repertoire consists of about 14,000 clones, with about 79% occurring once and the leading ten covering 7.2%. This CDR3 contains 13 residues. Germline V lookup: CDR1 MDHEN, CDR2 SYDVKM. The germline V and J ends were trimmed by 11 bases and 5 bases, with 18 bases remaining between them. This clonotype was sampled from a man younger than 40 with HIV. The source material was unsorted PBMCs, sampled 0.4 years after starting antiretroviral therapy. This chain joins TRBV28 and TRBJ2-5; D is perhaps TRBD1 or TRBD2 (5 bases each). CDR3: CAGSRDSGETQYF. The CDR3 bases are TGTGCCGGTTCTCGGGATTCAGGGGAGACCCAGTACTTC.